Following are 23 T cell receptor beta chains from one sample sequenced in a study of cytomegalovirus exposure and HLA in healthy donors. The primer mix had 60 Vbeta and 13 Jbeta primers. The assay was immunoSEQ multiplex PCR, and TCRdb's table has in-frame clones only and misses some. Seen here are roughly 190,000 clones, around 83% observed once, and the top ten hold about 0.84%. Sequencing was done on a sample of PBMCs. The receptor set was obtained from a woman aged 18 to 35 in good health and CMV-seronegative.

The chain carries TRBV25-1 and TRBJ1-5; D is undetermined. The V gene's germline CDR1 is MGHDK and CDR2 SYGVNS. This CDR3 is 14 amino acids long. V was trimmed by 1 base and J by 0 bases, leaving 4 bases between them. CDR3 DNA sequence: TGTGCCAGCAGTGAATTAAATAGCAATCAGCCCCAGCATTTT. This encodes CASSELNSNQPQHF.

The chain is built from TRBV2 and TRBJ2-7, with 7 nucleotides matching TRBD1. Per the germline V gene, CDR1 is SNHLY and CDR2 is FYNNEI. V shed 6 bases, J shed 3 bases, and the junction held 17 bases outside the gene matches. The CDR3 is 17 amino acids. In DNA, the CDR3 is TGTGCCAGCAGAACCGGGACAGACCCTGTTCTAAGCTACGAGCAGTACTTC. It yields the protein CASRTGTDPVLSYEQYF.

This chain links TRBV28 with TRBJ1-1, with unresolved D. The germline gives CDR1 MDHEN, CDR2 SYDVKM. Trimming left V 7 bases short and J 1 base short, with 10 bases between. This CDR3 has 13 amino acids. DNA of the CDR3: TGTGCCAGCAATTTCAACAGGAACACTGAAGCTTTCTTT. Its translation is CASNFNRNTEAFF.

The V gene is TRBV6-5, the J gene TRBJ2-7; tentatively, D is TRBD1 (5 bases). Trimming pared 4 bases from V and 3 bases from J, leaving 10 bases between. The CDR3 length is 13 residues. CDR1 is MNHEY, CDR2 SVGAGI, per germline. CDR3 nucleotides: TGTGCCAGCAGTTTACAAGGGGTCTACGAGCAGTACTTC. Its translation is CASSLQGVYEQYF.

This clone has just a few counts. The genes are TRBV6-6 and TRBJ2-3; 9 bases align to TRBD2. This CDR3 region has 15 residues. Germline CDR1 is MNHNY and CDR2 is SVGAGI (reference sequence). Germline trimming cut 6 bases from V and 0 bases from J; bases unmatched to any gene: 4. The CDR3 region is CASRATSGSTDTQYF. CDR3 coding DNA: TGTGCCAGCAGGGCGACTAGCGGCAGCACAGATACGCAGTATTTT.

This clone was counted only a few times. The CDR3 reads CASSQADRGASGANVLTF. For the CDR3, the DNA is TGCGCCAGCAGCCAAGCGGACAGGGGGGCATCTGGGGCCAACGTCCTGACTTTC. This chain connects TRBV4-1 to TRBJ2-6, with 10 bases aligning to TRBD1. The CDR3 runs 18 residues. The V gene's germline CDR1 is MGHRA and CDR2 YSYEKL. After removal of 1 base from V and 1 base from J, the junction contained 4 bases not matched to a gene.

CDR3: CASSMGLAGAETQYF. As DNA, the CDR3 is TGTGCCAGCAGCATGGGACTAGCGGGAGCAGAGACCCAGTACTTC. The chain combines TRBV11-3 with TRBJ2-5, with TRBD2 matching 14 bases. The CDR3 runs to 15 residues. Trimming took 5 bases from V and 4 from J; bases not matched to a gene: 3. The germline V gene has CDR1 SGHNT and CDR2 YENEEA.

The chain carries TRBV7-9 and TRBJ2-2, with 7 bases that match TRBD2. From germline, CDR1 is SEHNR and CDR2 FQNEAQ (reference sequence). V dropped 3 bases and J dropped 3; count of bases not matched to a gene: 1. This CDR3 spans 14 amino acids. The CDR3 region has the DNA TGTGCCAGCAGCTTTCTAGCGGACACCGGGGAGCTGTTTTTT. This codes for CASSFLADTGELFF.

The genes are TRBV6-1 and TRBJ2-7, with 11 bases lining up with TRBD2. Losses at the gene ends were 8 bases for V and 2 bases for J; bases not matched to a gene: 8. The germline V gene has CDR1 MNHNS and CDR2 SASEGT. CDR3 size: 15 residues. This CDR3 reads CASELAGGSAYEQYF. The CDR3 nucleotides are TGTGCCAGCGAGCTAGCGGGAGGATCTGCCTACGAGCAGTACTTC.

This chain uses TRBV27 with TRBJ2-7, with 7 bases lining up with TRBD2. Unmatched junction bases numbered 5, after V lost 6 bases and J lost 3 bases. The CDR3 covers 13 residues. The germline V gene encodes CDR1 MNHEY and CDR2 SMNVEV (reference sequence). The CDR3 nucleotides read TGTGCCAGCAGGCGGGGGAGCGGCTACGAGCAGTACTTC. It specifies CASRRGSGYEQYF.

The chain recombines TRBV5-1 with TRBJ2-7, with D perhaps TRBD2 (5 bases). Germline values: CDR1 SGHRS, CDR2 YFSETQ. The germline V and J ends were trimmed by 3 bases and 7 bases, with 11 bases remaining between them. This CDR3 comprises 12 residues. The CDR3 here is CASSYGDTEQYF. The CDR3 DNA follows: TGCGCCAGCAGCTACGGGGATACGGAGCAGTACTTC. The variable domain in full, completed from reference TRBV5-1 and TRBJ2-7, reads KAGVTQTPRYLIKTRGQQVTLSCSPISGHRSVSWYQQTPGQGLQFLFEYFSETQRNKGNFPGRFSGRQFSNSRSEMNVSTLELGDSALYLCASSYGDTEQYFGPGTRLTVT.

This clone appeared once. This sequence joins TRBV4-2 and TRBJ1-6; D gene unclear. The CDR3 is made up of 13 amino acids. Germline CDR1 reads LGHNA; CDR2 reads YNFKEQ. V was shortened by 4 bases and J by 7 bases, with 8 bases between the two germline ends. CDR3: CASSPQENSPLHF. As DNA, the CDR3 is TGTGCCAGCAGCCCCCAGGAAAATTCACCCCTCCACTTT.

The rearrangement uses TRBV4-2 and TRBJ2-5; 7 nucleotides align to TRBD2. The better agreement between TRBJ2-7 and the DNA end casts doubt on the J call. The germline CDR1 and CDR2 sequences are LGHNA and YNFKEQ. The CDR3 loop spans 12 amino acids. The CDR3 is CASSGGAYEQYF. In nucleotides, the CDR3 is TGTGCCAGCAGCGGGGGGGCCTACGAGCAGTACTTC.

This chain links TRBV28 with TRBJ2-2; weak D call: TRBD2 (5 bases). This CDR3 region has 16 residues. The germline gives CDR1 MDHEN, CDR2 SYDVKM. Trimming shortened V by 5 bases and J by 3 bases, and 16 bases separated the two germline ends. The CDR3 bases are TGTGCCAGCAGTGGCCTCGGGATTGGGTACACCGGGGAGCTGTTTTTT. This codes for CASSGLGIGYTGELFF.

V gene TRBV27 combines with J gene TRBJ2-3; D remains unclear. V lost 5 bases, J lost 0 bases, and 6 bases lay in between. CDR3 length: 13 residues. Germline V gene lookup returns CDR1 MNHEY and CDR2 SMNVEV (reference sequence). The CDR3 loop is CASSSQSTDTQYF. The CDR3 DNA follows: TGTGCCAGCAGTAGCCAAAGCACAGATACGCAGTATTTT.

The CDR3 sequence is CASRKDLQRGFYTEAFF. DNA of the CDR3: TGTGCCAGCAGAAAAGACTTACAGCGAGGGTTTTACACTGAAGCTTTCTTT. The chain links TRBV27 to TRBJ1-1; no reliable D call. The CDR3 runs 17 residues. Germline V lookup: CDR1 MNHEY, CDR2 SMNVEV (reference sequence). The V and J ends lost 6 bases and 3 bases respectively, with 23 bases between them.

The rearrangement links TRBV18 to TRBJ2-3, with D possibly being TRBD2 (5 bases). Trimming shortened V by 8 bases and J by 4 bases, and 13 bases separated the two germline ends. This CDR3 region has 13 residues. From germline, CDR1 is KGHSH and CDR2 LQKENI. The CDR3 region is CASLEVLADTQYF. The CDR3, as DNA: TGTGCCAGCCTGGAGGTCCTAGCAGATACGCAGTATTTT.

The chain combines TRBV18 with TRBJ1-2; TRBD1 aligns across 9 bases. The CDR3 consists of 15 residues. With V trimmed by 6 bases and J by 1 base, 6 bases remained unmatched. CDR1 and CDR2 from the germline V gene are KGHSH and LQKENI. CDR3 bases: TGTGCCAGCTCTCCGGGACAGGGAATTAACTATGGCTACACCTTC. It codes for CASSPGQGINYGYTF.

The gene calls are TRBV25-1 and TRBJ1-1; D is uncertain. V was trimmed by 0 bases and J by 12 bases, leaving 14 bases between them. The germline V gene encodes CDR1 MGHDK and CDR2 SYGVNS. This CDR3 is 13 amino acids long. In DNA form, the CDR3 reads TGTGCCAGCAGTGAATATAATCGCGGGGAAACTTTCTTT. Protein sequence: CASSEYNRGETFF.

The chain employs TRBV27 and TRBJ2-3; TRBD1 is a possible D gene (6 bases). The CDR3 sequence is 16 residues long. Germline V CDR1 and CDR2: MNHEY, SMNVEV (reference sequence). Trimming took off 6 bases at V and 4 bases at J, with 20 bases between the two ends. The CDR3 is CASSLLGTGSSDTQYF. CDR3 DNA: TGTGCCAGCAGCCTATTGGGCACAGGGTCCTCAGATACGCAGTATTTT.

V gene TRBV2 combines with J gene TRBJ1-3, with D unresolved. Trimming stripped 0 bases from V and 0 bases from J, with 9 bases between. Germline CDR1 is SNHLY and CDR2 is FYNNEI. CDR3 size: 16 residues. CDR3 nucleotide sequence: TGTGCCAGCAGTGAAGCGCTTCGGGTCTCTGGAAACACCATATATTTT. Translated, it gives CASSEALRVSGNTIYF. The full variable domain, in which reference TRBV2 and TRBJ1-3 provide the parts outside the CDR3, is EPEVTQTPSHQVTQMGQEVILRCVPISNHLYFYWYRQILGQKVEFLVSFYNNEISEKSEIFDDQFSVERPDGSNFTLKIRSTKLEDSAMYFCASSEALRVSGNTIYFGEGSWLTVV.

The table lists this clone with a few counts. The chain links TRBV19 to TRBJ1-5; the match to TRBD1 covers 9 bases. The V and J ends lost 5 bases and 6 bases, in that order; junction bases with no gene match: 11. The CDR3 spans 16 residues. The germline CDR1 and CDR2 sequences are LNHDA and SQIVND (reference sequence). CDR3 amino acids: CASSPLQGARGQPQHF. Here the CDR3 DNA reads TGTGCCAGTAGTCCACTACAGGGGGCGCGGGGTCAGCCCCAGCATTTT.

J is TRBJ2-3 and V is TRBV30, with no clear D. This CDR3 has 12 amino acids. Germline V gives CDR1 GTSNPN, CDR2 SVGIG (reference sequence). The V and J ends lost 3 bases and 2 bases respectively, with 6 bases between them. In DNA form, the CDR3 reads TGTGCCTGGAGCGAACTCACAGATACGCAGTATTTT. This encodes CAWSELTDTQYF.